This TCR beta chain was retrieved from a study of shared clonotypes between healthy human individuals. Overall study findings and caveats: Represented diversity (both genetic and exposure-history) was limited by the small number of donors. Shared clonotypes: about 4.6% naive CD4, approximately 3.4% naive CD8, 2.3% memory CD4, over 0.3% memory CD8. The study found lower generation probabilities in non-shared clonotypes than in those shared by all four donors.

CD4+ cells were split into CD45RA+ naive and CD45RA-negative memory subsets. Concerning this clone itself: Its antigen is unidentified.

V gave up 5 bases and J gave up 0 bases, with 11 bases separating them. CDR3 length: 15 amino acids. The V gene's germline CDR1 is KGHSH and CDR2 LQKENI. The assay was immunoSEQ multiplex PCR, and TCRdb's table has in-frame clones only and misses some. The sample carries 2 million to 2.5 million clones, around 95% recorded once. The sequence came from a young man in good health. The J gene is TRBJ1-5, the V gene TRBV18; possible D gene TRBD1, 6 bases. The sequenced material came from naive CD4+ T cells sorted from blood. The subset: CD45RA+ positively selected. The CDR3 loop reads CASSRGAYSNQPQHF. Written as DNA, the CDR3 is TGTGCCAGCTCAAGGGGGGCTTATAGCAATCAGCCCCAGCATTTT.